A single sample gave rise to the 25 T cell receptor beta chains below, sequenced in a study of T cell responses to AZD1222 COVID-19 vaccine. Generated by immunoSEQ multiplex PCR, the TCRdb table keeps only in-frame clones and is missing some. The sample carries about 94,000 clones, around nine tenths recorded once. The starting material was peripheral blood, obtained on day 0 of AZD1222 vaccination. These receptors were taken from an adult in good health.

The genes are TRBV27 and TRBJ1-2; TRBD1 agrees at 7 bases. Germline CDR1 and CDR2: MNHEY and SMNVEV (reference sequence). The junction had 19 bases not matched to a gene; V was cut back by 4 bases and J by 11 bases. CDR3 length: 16 residues. Here the CDR3 reads CASSSVDRARRVGYTF. As DNA, the CDR3 is TGTGCCAGCAGTTCCGTCGACAGGGCCCGGAGAGTGGGATACACCTTC.

This clone has only a few counts. The rearrangement uses TRBV5-5 and TRBJ1-3; 7 bases align to TRBD1. In germline, CDR1 is SGHKS, CDR2 YYEKEE (reference sequence). J gave up 0 bases and V 0 bases, and 6 bases lay outside the gene matches. The CDR3 extends over 17 amino acids. The CDR3 here is CASSLDGTVNSGNTIYF. CDR3 in DNA: TGTGCCAGCAGCTTGGACGGGACAGTGAACTCTGGAAACACCATATATTTT.

The chain couples TRBV18 to TRBJ2-4; the match to TRBD2 covers 11 bases. This CDR3 region has 17 residues. V shed 2 bases, J shed 7 bases, and the junction held 10 bases outside the gene matches. Germline V CDR1 and CDR2: KGHSH, LQKENI. The DNA for the CDR3 is TGTGCCAGCTCACCAGGATTCGGGACTAGCGGCCTTAACATTCAGTACTTC. Its protein product is CASSPGFGTSGLNIQYF.

The rearrangement links TRBV21-1 to TRBJ1-5; TRBD1 was called by the table and not checked on the DNA. TRBV21-1 constitutes a pseudogene. This CDR3 contains 17 residues. CDR3 nucleotides: TGTGCCAGCGTCCATCGAAGGAGGGGACAGGATAATCAGCCCCAGCATTTT. Its protein is CASVHRRRGQDNQPQHF.

The rearrangement joins TRBV4-2 to TRBJ1-4; possible D gene TRBD1, 5 bases. Trimming removed 1 base at V and 2 bases at J, with 8 bases between. The germline CDR1 and CDR2 sequences are LGHNA and YNFKEQ. CDR3 size: 15 residues. The CDR3 here is CASSQGGMTNEKLFF. DNA for the CDR3: TGTGCCAGCAGCCAAGGGGGGATGACTAATGAAAAACTGTTTTTT.

The CDR3 sequence is CASSHDRVYEQFF. Written as DNA, the CDR3 is TGTGCCAGCAGCCATGACAGGGTGTATGAGCAGTTCTTC. The J gene is TRBJ2-1, the V gene TRBV5-6; 7 bases fit TRBD1. CDR1 and CDR2 from the germline V gene are SGHDT and YYEEEE. The V and J ends lost 4 bases and 8 bases, in that order; junction bases with no gene match: 6. This CDR3 is built from 13 residues.

V gene TRBV30 combines with J gene TRBJ1-2; a possible D gene is TRBD1 (6 bases). This CDR3 is built from 15 residues. Trimming took off 3 bases at V and 8 bases at J, with 22 bases between the two ends. The V gene's germline CDR1 is GTSNPN and CDR2 SVGIG (reference sequence). The CDR3 bases are TGTGCCTGGAGAAATACCCCAACAGGGATGGGGGGCTACACCTTC. This encodes CAWRNTPTGMGGYTF.

This clone was counted a single time. The rearrangement joins TRBV28 to TRBJ2-2; the D gene could be TRBD1 or TRBD2 (6 bases each). Trimming pared 8 bases from V and 4 bases from J, leaving 11 bases between. The CDR3 loop spans 13 amino acids. Germline CDR1 MDHEN, CDR2 SYDVKM. The CDR3, as DNA: TGTGCCAGCGTGAAGGGGGGCACCGGGGAGCTGTTTTTT. It is translated as CASVKGGTGELFF.

The chain recombines TRBV6-5 with TRBJ2-3; perhaps TRBD2 as D (7 bases). The CDR3 contains 16 residues. From germline, CDR1 is MNHEY and CDR2 SVGAGI. V was shortened by 1 base and J by 4 bases, with 15 bases between the two germline ends. The CDR3 region is CASSYWGGADADTQYF. The CDR3 nucleotides are TGTGCCAGCAGTTACTGGGGGGGCGCTGATGCAGATACGCAGTATTTT.

The J gene is TRBJ2-3, the V gene TRBV12-3 or TRBV12-4; D gene ambiguous. This CDR3 has 12 amino acids. Trimming took off 7 bases at V and 6 bases at J, with 11 bases between the two ends. The CDR3 DNA reads as TGTGCCAGCAAGCTCACTTTGGATACGCAGTATTTT. Translation gives CASKLTLDTQYF.

The V call is TRBV6-1, the J call TRBJ2-7; 7 bases align to TRBD1. There are 16 residues in the CDR3. V trimming: 4 bases; J trimming: 5 bases; junction bases outside the gene matches: 14. CDR1 and CDR2 (germline): MNHNS, SASEGT. CDR3 sequence (DNA): TGTGCCAGCAGTGTATTTGAGAGTGAGGGGGCACACGAGCAGTACTTC. Its translation is CASSVFESEGAHEQYF.

This clone was counted once. The V gene is TRBV6-6, the J gene TRBJ1-2, with 9 positions matching TRBD1. Looked up from germline, CDR1 is MNHNY and CDR2 is SVGAGI (reference sequence). The CDR3 contains 14 residues. V lost 10 bases, J lost 4 bases, and 10 bases stayed unmatched. The CDR3 is CATSGTGRPYGYTF. The CDR3 DNA reads TGTGCCACCTCCGGGACAGGGAGGCCCTATGGCTACACCTTC.

This clone was observed a handful of times. The rearrangement uses TRBV5-6 and TRBJ1-2, with D perhaps matching TRBD1 (5 bases). The CDR3 loop spans 15 amino acids. CDR1 SGHDT and CDR2 YYEEEE come from the germline V gene. V dropped 2 bases and J dropped 4 bases, with 15 bases sitting between them. The CDR3 loop reads CASSFRGGAGYGYTF. DNA of the CDR3: TGTGCCAGCAGCTTCCGGGGTGGGGCGGGCTATGGCTACACCTTC.

This chain connects TRBV6-5 to TRBJ2-5; the D gene is possibly TRBD1 (6 bases). Looked up from germline, CDR1 is MNHEY and CDR2 is SVGAGI. The CDR3 runs to 13 residues. Trimming left V 5 bases short and J 1 base short, with 8 bases between. For the CDR3, the DNA is TGTGCCAGCAGTATACAGGGCCAAGAGACCCAGTACTTC. Its translation: CASSIQGQETQYF.

The V gene is TRBV27, the J gene TRBJ2-7; D gene uncertain. V gave up 3 bases and J gave up 2 bases, with 14 bases separating them. This CDR3 spans 15 amino acids. Germline-derived CDR1 and CDR2 are MNHEY and SMNVEV (reference sequence). The CDR3 DNA reads TGTGCCAGCAGTTTCGGTCAGGTTGGTCCCTACGAGCAGTACTTC. Residues: CASSFGQVGPYEQYF.

The chain joins TRBV19 to TRBJ1-2; 9 bases match TRBD1. The CDR3 runs 15 residues. Unmatched junction bases numbered 9, after V lost 6 bases and J lost 4 bases. Germline values: CDR1 LNHDA, CDR2 SQIVND (reference sequence). CDR3 DNA: TGTGCCAGTAGCCAAGGGGGACAGGGAACCTATGGCTACACCTTC. It encodes CASSQGGQGTYGYTF. Combining the CDR3 with reference TRBV19 and TRBJ1-2 gives the whole variable domain DGGITQSPKYLFRKEGQNVTLSCEQNLNHDAMYWYRQDPGQGLRLIYYSQIVNDFQKGDIAEGYSVSREKKESFPLTVTSAQKNPTAFYLCASSQGGQGTYGYTFGSGTRLTVV.

This clone was counted once. The chain has TRBV28 and TRBJ1-2; weak D call: TRBD1 (6 bases). CDR3 length: 16 residues. Trimming took 5 bases from V and 4 from J, leaving 20 bases between them. Germline V CDR1 and CDR2: MDHEN, SYDVKM. The CDR3 region is CASSAHGSGTIYGYTF. The CDR3 nucleotides are TGTGCCAGCAGTGCCCATGGGTCCGGGACAATCTATGGCTACACCTTC.

The V gene is TRBV6-5, the J gene TRBJ2-7, with 8 bases lining up with TRBD1. CDR1 and CDR2 from the germline V gene are MNHEY and SVGAGI. With V trimmed by 6 bases and J by 2 bases, 9 bases remained unmatched. CDR3 length: 15 amino acids. The DNA of the CDR3 is TGTGCCAGCAGGGTGCAGGGGGCTGGTCCCTACGAGCAGTACTTC. Translation: CASRVQGAGPYEQYF.

This chain links TRBV9 with TRBJ1-1; 8 bases agree with TRBD1. Germline assignment: CDR1 SGDLS and CDR2 YYNGEE. V lost 4 bases and J lost 5; bases outside the gene matches: 7. The CDR3 sequence is 14 residues long. As DNA, the CDR3 is TGTGCCAGCAGCAAACAGGGGGAAGGGACTGAAGCTTTCTTT. Amino acid sequence: CASSKQGEGTEAFF.

This chain links TRBV4-2 with TRBJ1-3; TRBD1 aligns across 11 bases. Germline V gene lookup returns CDR1 LGHNA and CDR2 YNFKEQ. This CDR3 is built from 16 residues. V trimming: 1 base; J trimming: 9 bases; junction bases outside the gene matches: 8. Here the CDR3 reads CASSQGAGTGGGTIYF. As DNA, the CDR3 is TGTGCCAGCAGCCAAGGCGCCGGGACAGGGGGAGGCACCATATATTTT.

This clone was picked up one time. The V call is TRBV10-1, the J call TRBJ2-5; a possible D gene is TRBD1 (6 bases). This CDR3 comprises 16 residues. Per the germline V gene, CDR1 is WNHNN and CDR2 is SYGVQD (reference sequence). The V gene lost 7 bases and the J gene lost 0 bases, with 18 bases spanning the gap. CDR3 sequence (DNA): TGCGCCAGCACTCCCCCCCCTGGACAGAACCAAGAGACCCAGTACTTC. This translates into CASTPPPGQNQETQYF.

The rearrangement links TRBV2 to TRBJ2-3; TRBD2 agrees at 10 bases. V trimming: 8 bases; J trimming: 8 bases; junction bases outside the gene matches: 16. Germline-derived CDR1 and CDR2 are SNHLY and FYNNEI. The CDR3 runs to 16 residues. This CDR3 is CASARQKRGGQGTQYF. The CDR3 DNA is TGTGCCAGCGCTCGTCAGAAGCGGGGGGGGCAGGGTACGCAGTATTTT.

The chain employs TRBV5-6 and TRBJ2-3, with D perhaps TRBD1 or TRBD2 (5 bases each). CDR3 length: 16 residues. Trimming left V 5 bases short and J 1 base short, with 17 bases between. Per the germline V gene, CDR1 is SGHDT and CDR2 is YYEEEE. For the CDR3, the DNA is TGTGCCAGCAGACTCTCCCCGGGACGGGGCACAGATACGCAGTATTTT. The encoded protein is CASRLSPGRGTDTQYF.

This chain connects TRBV7-9 to TRBJ2-5; 8 bases align to TRBD1. V lost 0 bases, J lost 6 bases, and 6 bases stayed unmatched. CDR3 size: 15 residues. Germline values: CDR1 SEHNR, CDR2 FQNEAQ (reference sequence). CDR3 nucleotide sequence: TGTGCCAGCAGCTTAGCCGGGACAGGTGAACAGACCCAGTACTTC. Protein: CASSLAGTGEQTQYF.

This clone came up once. The chain joins TRBV30 to TRBJ2-5; 7 bases are a match to TRBD1. Germline V gene sequence: CDR1 GTSNPN, CDR2 SVGIG (reference sequence). This CDR3 is 16 amino acids long. V dropped 0 bases and J dropped 5; count of bases not matched to a gene: 12. CDR3 amino acids: CAWSVRRTGPLETQYF. The CDR3 DNA sequence: TGTGCCTGGAGTGTACGAAGGACAGGACCTCTGGAGACCCAGTACTTC. The variable domain in full, with the rest retrieved from reference TRBV30 and TRBJ2-5, is SQTIHQWPATLVQPVGSPLSLECTVEGTSNPNLYWYRQAAGRGLQLLFYSVGIGQISSEVPQNLSASRPQDRQFILSSKKLLLSDSGFYLCAWSVRRTGPLETQYFGPGTRLLVL.